Following are 9 T cell receptor beta chains from one sample sequenced in a study of blood T cell repertoires in COVID-19. Measured with immunoSEQ multiplex PCR; TCRdb has only the in-frame clones, and not every one. Of 300,000 to 400,000 clones in the sample, 87% are singletons; the top ten hold 1%. The sample comprised PBMCs or T cells enriched from blood (not recorded which). All receptors come from a woman between 25 and 40 years old who had recovered from COVID-19.

The chain couples TRBV16 to TRBJ2-7, with 10 bases fitting TRBD1. The CDR3 runs to 15 residues. Germline-derived CDR1 and CDR2 are KGHSY and FQNENV. The J segment lost 1 base and the V segment lost 4 bases, leaving 4 bases of the junction unmatched. CDR3 loop: CASSPGQGLSYEQYF. The CDR3 DNA reads TGTGCCAGCAGCCCGGGACAGGGGCTGTCCTACGAGCAGTACTTC.

The V and J genes are TRBV5-1 and TRBJ2-2; tentatively, D is TRBD2 (5 bases). The CDR3 runs to 15 residues. V dropped 0 bases and J dropped 2 bases, with 8 bases sitting between them. CDR1 and CDR2 from the germline V gene are SGHRS and YFSETQ. In DNA, the CDR3 is TGCGCCAGCAGCTTGGCCAGACTAAACACCGGGGAGCTGTTTTTT. Translation gives CASSLARLNTGELFF.

This clone was observed a handful of times. The V gene is TRBV5-1, the J gene TRBJ1-3, with D unclear. CDR3 length: 17 amino acids. Germline values: CDR1 SGHRS, CDR2 YFSETQ. V was cut by 3 bases and J by 2 bases, with 18 bases left in between. The CDR3 spells CASSSITTGVPGNTIYF. DNA of the CDR3: TGCGCCAGCAGCTCGATTACGACCGGGGTCCCTGGAAACACCATATATTTT.

The chain recombines TRBV5-6 with TRBJ1-1; 9 bases fit TRBD1. Unmatched junction bases numbered 9, after V lost 4 bases and J lost 5 bases. Germline-derived CDR1 and CDR2 are SGHDT and YYEEEE. The CDR3 runs to 15 residues. The CDR3 loop reads CASSPATDRGTEAFF. Written as DNA, the CDR3 is TGTGCCAGCAGCCCAGCCACTGACAGGGGGACTGAAGCTTTCTTT.

The CDR3: CASSLVAGLVNNSPLHF. CDR3 nucleotide sequence: TGTGCCAGCAGCTTAGTCGCAGGGCTGGTGAATAATTCACCCCTCCACTTT. V gene TRBV7-9 combines with J gene TRBJ1-6; a possible D gene is TRBD1 (5 bases). The V gene lost 1 base and the J gene lost 5 bases, with 15 bases spanning the gap. Germline lookup yields CDR1 SEHNR and CDR2 FQNEAQ (reference sequence). The CDR3 is 17 residues long. The variable domain in full, with the rest retrieved from reference TRBV7-9 and TRBJ1-6, is DTGVSQNPRHKITKRGQNVTFRCDPISEHNRLYWYRQTLGQGPEFLTYFQNEAQLEKSRLLSDRFSAERPKGSFSTLEIQRTEQGDSAMYLCASSLVAGLVNNSPLHFGNGTRLTVT.

The genes are TRBV7-2 and TRBJ2-6, with a tentative D call TRBD1 (5 bases). CDR3 length equals 16 residues. CDR1 is SGHTA, CDR2 FQGNSA, per germline. The germline V and J ends were trimmed by 1 base and 12 bases, with 19 bases remaining between them. DNA of the CDR3: TGTGCCAGCAGCTTAGGGCCCTCAGGGCCGTCCCCCGTCCTGACTTTC. As protein: CASSLGPSGPSPVLTF.

The J gene is TRBJ1-2, the V gene TRBV5-6; D is possibly TRBD1 (6 bases). The CDR3 runs to 14 residues. V dropped 4 bases and J dropped 6 bases, with 16 bases sitting between them. Germline V gene lookup returns CDR1 SGHDT and CDR2 YYEEEE. CDR3 residues: CASSREQGKDGYTF. The CDR3 DNA follows: TGTGCCAGCAGCCGTGAACAGGGAAAAGATGGCTACACCTTC.

The V and J genes are TRBV7-7 and TRBJ1-1; D possibly corresponds to TRBD1 (6 bases). The CDR3 spans 13 residues. With 3 bases removed from V and 3 bases from J, the gap between germline ends came to 8 bases. Germline V CDR1 and CDR2: SSHAT, FNYEAQ (reference sequence). The CDR3: CASSLRQDTEAFF. The CDR3 DNA sequence: TGTGCCAGCAGCTTGAGACAGGACACTGAAGCTTTCTTT.

The rearrangement links TRBV4-1 to TRBJ1-1; 9 bases fit TRBD1. Unmatched junction bases numbered 0, after V lost 1 base and J lost 3 bases. Germline V gene data show CDR1 as MGHRA and CDR2 as YSYEKL. The CDR3 consists of 14 residues. The CDR3 loop reads CASSQGQGDTEAFF. CDR3 DNA sequence: TGCGCCAGCAGCCAAGGACAGGGGGACACTGAAGCTTTCTTT.